A selection of T cell receptor beta chains follows, all from one sample in a study of T-cell memory formation after mild COVID-19. TCRdb redid the calling of the 5' RACE reads with MiXCR, one entry per CDR3 protein. The data hold about 410,000 distinct CDR3 sequences, with more than 20% observed a single time. Sequencing was carried out using PBMCs or a T cell subset sorted from them (not recorded which). These receptor sequences come from an adult woman who had mild COVID-19 (a few samples of this study predate the infection). Cell type and time point are not known. CDR3s leave out the opening cysteine and the closing phenylalanine or tryptophan.

v_gene,j_gene,CDR3aa
TRBV6-2/TRBV6-3,TRBJ2-5,ASLPFEDRALETQY
TRBV29-1,TRBJ1-1,SAGQPTEAF
TRBV20-1,TRBJ1-2,SARDPRDYGYT
TRBV28,TRBJ1-2,ASSKPSQGAYT
TRBV7-2,TRBJ2-5,ASSFGLAGIEETQY
TRBV10-3,TRBJ1-5,AIRGGQGDQPQH
TRBV2,TRBJ2-7,ASRATGTGPSYEQY
TRBV4-3,TRBJ2-1,ASSQDPGSNEQF
TRBV2,TRBJ2-5,ASSDRKAGETQY
TRBV6-5,TRBJ2-6,ASKFGRSSGANVLT
TRBV5-1,TRBJ2-1,ASSNPASGYNEQF
TRBV7-2,TRBJ2-5,ASSRTGAQETQY
TRBV4-2,TRBJ2-4,ASSQDSPKNIQY
TRBV3-1,TRBJ2-1,ASSQETLAGDNEQF
TRBV20-1,TRBJ1-2,SAPGGDPYGYT
TRBV25-1,TRBJ1-6,ASSEHSNSPLH
TRBV7-8,TRBJ2-3,ASSLVGIGDTQY